What follows are 11 T cell receptor beta chains derived from one specimen sequenced in a study of graft-versus-host responses after intestinal transplantation. Repertoires were generated with immunoSEQ multiplex PCR, while TCRdb's copy carries only in-frame clones and drops some. The repertoire holds 81,000 or so clones, with over 80% as singletons. Their recognized antigens are unknown. Sequenced here: unstimulated CD8+ T cells sorted from spleen or lymph node cells, sampled before transplant. The receptors were sampled from a human donor who was the organ donor for an intestinal transplant.

The gene calls are TRBV5-1 and TRBJ2-5; 10 bases fit TRBD2. Germline CDR1 SGHRS, CDR2 YFSETQ. This CDR3 spans 15 amino acids. The J segment lost 5 bases and the V segment lost 3 bases, leaving 7 bases of the junction unmatched. The CDR3 DNA reads TGCGCCAGCAGCTCTCTAGCGGGGGCTCGGGAGACCCAGTACTTC. Its translation: CASSSLAGARETQYF.

This chain connects TRBV7-2 to TRBJ2-3; D might be TRBD2 (5 bases). Per germline, CDR1 SGHTA and CDR2 FQGNSA. V lost 0 bases and J lost 6, with 10 bases in between. The CDR3 covers 14 residues. In DNA form, the CDR3 reads TGTGCCAGCAGCTTAGCAGGAGCGGCGGATACGCAGTATTTT. Translating gives CASSLAGAADTQYF. Complete variable domain (other parts from reference TRBV7-2 and TRBJ2-3): GAGVSQSPSNKVTEKGKDVELRCDPISGHTALYWYRQSLGQGLEFLIYFQGNSAPDKSGLPSDRFSAERTGGSVSTLTIQRTQQEDSAVYLCASSLAGAADTQYFGPGTRLTVL.

The J gene is TRBJ2-7, the V gene TRBV7-9; TRBD2 agrees at 7 bases. Unmatched junction bases numbered 5, after V lost 1 base and J lost 5 bases. This CDR3 region has 14 residues. In germline, CDR1 is SEHNR, CDR2 FQNEAQ (reference sequence). In DNA, the CDR3 is TGTGCCAGCAGCTTAGGGGCAGCGGGGCACGAGCAGTACTTC. Protein product: CASSLGAAGHEQYF.

The chain joins TRBV21-1 to TRBJ2-2; TRBD1, the table's D call, lacks a check against the DNA. TRBV21-1 is an annotated pseudogene. This CDR3 comprises 14 residues. CDR3 nucleotide sequence: TGTGCCAGCGGTGGACAGGACGGCACCGGGGAGCTGTTTTTT. Translation: CASGGQDGTGELFF.

The chain combines TRBV28 with TRBJ2-3; 7 bases are a match to TRBD2. V was clipped by 8 bases and J by 0 bases; unmatched bases: 14. Germline assignment: CDR1 MDHEN and CDR2 SYDVKM. The CDR3 is 17 amino acids. This chain's CDR3 is CASGKYAGATSTDTQYF. The CDR3 DNA sequence: TGTGCCAGCGGGAAGTATGCGGGAGCCACTAGCACAGATACGCAGTATTTT. Full variable domain (remainder filled in from reference TRBV28 and TRBJ2-3): DVKVTQSSRYLVKRTGEKVFLECVQDMDHENMFWYRQDPGLGLRLIYFSYDVKMKEKGDIPEGYSVSREKKERFSLILESASTNQTSMYLCASGKYAGATSTDTQYFGPGTRLTVL.

V gene TRBV9 combines with J gene TRBJ2-7; possibly TRBD1 for D (8 bases). Looked up from germline, CDR1 is SGDLS and CDR2 is YYNGEE. Trimming stripped 4 bases from V and 3 bases from J, with 20 bases between. CDR3 length: 16 residues. The CDR3 nucleotides read TGTGCCAGCAGCCAGAAGGCGGGGGACAGGCGCTACGAGCAGTACTTC. Its protein product is CASSQKAGDRRYEQYF.

V gene TRBV4-3 combines with J gene TRBJ1-2, with 7 bases identical to TRBD1. V lost 7 bases to trimming and J lost 1 base; unmatched junction nucleotides: 3. The CDR3 totals 13 residues. Germline loops: CDR1 LGHNA, CDR2 YSLEER. CDR3 protein: CASNPGGNYGYTF. The DNA for the CDR3 is TGCGCCAGCAACCCAGGGGGTAACTATGGCTACACCTTC.

This sequence joins TRBV9 and TRBJ2-3; TRBD2 agrees at 9 bases. CDR1 and CDR2 (germline): SGDLS, YYNGEE. This CDR3 region has 15 residues. V shed 4 bases and J 1 base; nucleotides not matched to a gene: 4. CDR3 in DNA: TGTGCCAGCAGCCCCCGGACTAGCGGCACAGATACGCAGTATTTT. Protein: CASSPRTSGTDTQYF.

The chain joins TRBV21-1 to TRBJ1-2. TRBV21-1 is classified as a pseudogene. This CDR3 spans 15 amino acids. The CDR3 DNA sequence: TGTGCCAGCAGCCCCGGCGGATCCATCAACTATGGCTACACCTTC. Residues: CASSPGGSINYGYTF.

The chain has TRBV27 and TRBJ1-1; D is possibly TRBD1 (5 bases). V lost 5 bases, J lost 4 bases, and 5 bases lay in between. Per the germline V gene, CDR1 is MNHEY and CDR2 is SMNVEV (reference sequence). The CDR3 consists of 11 residues. CDR3 residues: CASSDSTEAFF. The CDR3 bases are TGTGCCAGCAGTGACAGCACTGAAGCTTTCTTT.

The chain is built from TRBV4-2 and TRBJ2-5; 9 bases match TRBD2. This CDR3 comprises 15 residues. The ends lost 0 bases at V and 5 bases at J; junction bases unmatched: 4. The germline V gene encodes CDR1 LGHNA and CDR2 YNFKEQ. CDR3 amino acids: CASSQEAGGVETQYF. As DNA, the CDR3 is TGTGCCAGCAGCCAAGAGGCGGGAGGGGTGGAGACCCAGTACTTC.